This TCR beta chain came from a study of T cell responses to AZD1222 COVID-19 vaccine. General observations from the study: In all cases, repertoires were sampled only after the peak T cell response.

The method was immunoSEQ multiplex PCR; TCRdb's version includes in-frame clones alone and lacks a portion of them. The sample consists of about 220,000 clones, about 93% of them appearing once. The V and J ends lost 4 bases and 6 bases respectively, with 7 bases between them. This CDR3 is built from 12 residues. Germline CDR1 MNHEY, CDR2 SMNVEV (reference sequence). In the case of this clone: The antigen is unknown.

V gene TRBV27 combines with J gene TRBJ2-4; D could derive from TRBD1 or TRBD2 (5 bases each). The sequencing here drew on peripheral blood, taken on day 0 of MenACWY control vaccination. This receptor was obtained from an adult in good health. CDR3 DNA: TGTGCCAGCAGTTGGGACGGAAACATTCAGTACTTC. Its translation: CASSWDGNIQYF.